One and the same sample provided the 32 T cell receptor beta chains below, sequenced in a study of cytomegalovirus exposure and HLA in healthy donors. Some clones are missing from TCRdb's copy, which holds only in-frame ones; the method was immunoSEQ multiplex PCR. The table includes approximately 150,000 clones, roughly 83% detected once. The material sequenced was PBMCs. Source of these receptors: a young man in good health and CMV-seropositive.

J is TRBJ2-7 and V is TRBV6-6; 11 bases agree with TRBD1. The CDR3 runs to 15 residues. Germline V CDR1 and CDR2: MNHNY, SVGAGI (reference sequence). V lost 2 bases, J lost 2 bases, and 2 bases stayed unmatched. The CDR3 nucleotides read TGTGCCAGCAGTTACAAGGGACAGGGGGCCTACGAGCAGTACTTC. This sequence encodes CASSYKGQGAYEQYF.

Only one count was recorded for this clone. The chain links TRBV6-1 to TRBJ2-1; D remains unclear. The CDR3 has 15 amino acids. V lost 2 bases, J lost 10 bases, and 18 bases lay in between. CDR1 is MNHNS, CDR2 SASEGT, per germline. The CDR3 sequence is CASSEMVEGAEEQFF. As DNA, the CDR3 is TGTGCCAGCAGTGAAATGGTGGAAGGAGCCGAGGAGCAGTTCTTC.

V is TRBV6-1 and J is TRBJ2-7, with D perhaps TRBD1 (5 bases). The CDR3 spans 16 residues. CDR1 is MNHNS, CDR2 SASEGT, per germline. V lost 0 bases and J 6 bases, leaving 18 bases between the germline ends. As DNA, the CDR3 is TGTGCCAGCAGTGAAGCGTCCAGGGTGGGCTCTCGCGAGCAGTACTTC. This translates into CASSEASRVGSREQYF.

This chain's CDR3 is CATSRDRDGDTQYF. CDR3 nucleotides: TGTGCCACCAGCAGAGATCGGGATGGAGATACGCAGTATTTT. V and J are TRBV15 and TRBJ2-3; possibly TRBD2 for D (5 bases). The CDR3 covers 14 residues. Deletions cut 0 bases from V and 5 bases from J, with 9 bases between. The germline gives CDR1 LNHNV, CDR2 YYDKDF (reference sequence).

The V and J genes are TRBV5-1 and TRBJ2-3, with TRBD1 matching over 8 bases. CDR1 and CDR2 from the germline V gene are SGHRS and YFSETQ. J was trimmed by 4 bases and V by 3 bases; bases with no gene match: 1. CDR3 length equals 13 residues. The CDR3 loop is CASSWGQADTQYF. In DNA form, the CDR3 reads TGCGCCAGCAGCTGGGGACAGGCAGATACGCAGTATTTT.

This clone showed up just once. The chain combines TRBV11-3 with TRBJ2-3; 14 bases fit TRBD2. The CDR3 is made up of 20 amino acids. Germline assignment: CDR1 SGHNT and CDR2 YENEEA. The junction had 13 bases not matched to a gene; V was cut back by 2 bases and J by 3 bases. CDR3 in amino acids: CASSLRSGTSGRSGTDTQYF. CDR3 coding DNA: TGTGCCAGCAGCTTACGGTCCGGGACTAGCGGGAGAAGTGGTACAGATACGCAGTATTTT.

V is TRBV28 and J is TRBJ2-1; TRBD2 matches at 8 bases. The CDR3 totals 16 residues. Germline lookup yields CDR1 MDHEN and CDR2 SYDVKM. V shed 2 bases and J 6 bases; nucleotides not matched to a gene: 9. The CDR3 nucleotides are TGTGCCAGCAGTTTAATCGGGCGGGAGGACGTCAATGAGCAGTTCTTC. Amino acid sequence: CASSLIGREDVNEQFF.

This clone was recorded a few times. V and J are TRBV27 and TRBJ1-2; 7 bases agree with TRBD1. The ends lost 6 bases at V and 7 bases at J; junction bases unmatched: 8. From germline, CDR1 is MNHEY and CDR2 SMNVEV (reference sequence). The CDR3 is 13 amino acids. CDR3 sequence reads: CASSPGQVFGYTF. In DNA, the CDR3 is TGTGCCAGCAGCCCCGGACAGGTTTTTGGCTACACCTTC.

The chain recombines TRBV9 with TRBJ2-5; 7 nucleotides agree with TRBD1. V lost 4 bases, J lost 5 bases, and 5 bases stayed unmatched. Germline CDR1 SGDLS, CDR2 YYNGEE. The CDR3 has 13 residues. CDR3 amino acids: CASSLDREETQYF. The CDR3 bases are TGTGCCAGCAGCCTTGACAGGGAGGAGACCCAGTACTTC.

The chain recombines TRBV11-2 with TRBJ1-2; TRBD1 matches 7 bases. The J segment lost 6 bases and the V segment lost 5 bases, leaving 6 bases of the junction unmatched. The CDR3 runs to 13 residues. The germline V gene has CDR1 SGHAT and CDR2 FQNNGV. CDR3 sequence: CASSRGQEDGYTF. DNA for the CDR3: TGTGCCAGCAGCCGAGGACAGGAGGATGGCTACACCTTC. The variable domain in full, with the rest retrieved from reference TRBV11-2 and TRBJ1-2, is EAGVAQSPRYKIIEKRQSVAFWCNPISGHATLYWYQQILGQGPKLLIQFQNNGVVDDSQLPKDRFSAERLKGVDSTLKIQPAKLEDSAVYLCASSRGQEDGYTFGSGTRLTVV.

The V and J genes are TRBV2 and TRBJ1-5; 10 nucleotides align to TRBD1. Germline V gives CDR1 SNHLY, CDR2 FYNNEI. This CDR3 contains 15 residues. With V trimmed by 7 bases and J by 1 base, 4 bases remained unmatched. The CDR3 DNA reads TGTGCCAGCATTCTGGGACAGGGGAGCAATCAGCCCCAGCATTTT. This codes for CASILGQGSNQPQHF.

V gene TRBV5-4 combines with J gene TRBJ2-1, with D possibly being TRBD2 (6 bases). Germline CDR1 is SGHNT and CDR2 is YYREEE (reference sequence). This CDR3 is 14 amino acids long. V lost 4 bases, J lost 6 bases, and 14 bases lay in between. The CDR3 protein is CASSLGGGRNEQFF. DNA for the CDR3: TGTGCCAGCAGCCTCGGGGGTGGTCGCAATGAGCAGTTCTTC.

The chain is built from TRBV6-5 and TRBJ2-5; D perhaps matches TRBD2 (5 bases). Germline V gives CDR1 MNHEY, CDR2 SVGAGI. This CDR3 spans 14 amino acids. Trimming shortened V by 0 bases and J by 2 bases, and 7 bases separated the two germline ends. CDR3 DNA sequence: TGTGCCAGCAGTTACTCATCGGGGCAAGAGACCCAGTACTTC. Translation: CASSYSSGQETQYF.

The gene calls are TRBV4-1 and TRBJ2-7, with 7 positions matching TRBD2. Germline lookup yields CDR1 MGHRA and CDR2 YSYEKL. The CDR3 is made up of 15 amino acids. Trimming took 0 bases from V and 4 from J; bases not matched to a gene: 6. The CDR3: CASSQEGRERYEQYF. CDR3 DNA sequence: TGCGCCAGCAGCCAAGAAGGGCGGGAGAGATACGAGCAGTACTTC.

The CDR3 DNA reads as TGTGCCAGCAGCCCGAGTAATAGCGGAGCCTACGAGCAGTACTTC. It translates to CASSPSNSGAYEQYF. The chain combines TRBV9 with TRBJ2-7; perhaps TRBD2 as D (6 bases). V was shortened by 4 bases and J by 2 bases, with 16 bases between the two germline ends. The CDR3 totals 15 residues. From germline, CDR1 is SGDLS and CDR2 YYNGEE.

The rearrangement links TRBV12-5 to TRBJ1-4; maybe TRBD1 (5 bases). Germline CDR1 and CDR2: LGHNT and FRNRAP. Trimming removed 4 bases from V and 7 bases from J, with 19 bases in between. The CDR3 covers 16 residues. In DNA, the CDR3 is TGTGCTAGTGGTTCCCCCCCTCTGACACAGGCTGAAAAACTGTTTTTT. This gives the protein CASGSPPLTQAEKLFF.

The chain has TRBV5-1 and TRBJ1-6; D may be TRBD1 (6 bases). Germline CDR1 is SGHRS and CDR2 is YFSETQ. The CDR3 totals 17 residues. The V gene lost 0 bases and the J gene lost 5 bases, with 15 bases spanning the gap. The chain's CDR3 is CASSLGTQGGDNSPLHF. CDR3 sequence (DNA): TGCGCCAGCAGCTTGGGGACACAGGGTGGAGATAATTCACCCCTCCACTTT.

The genes are TRBV13 and TRBJ2-1; 9 positions agree with TRBD2. V lost 4 bases, J lost 4 bases, and 11 bases stayed unmatched. CDR3 length equals 17 residues. Germline V lookup: CDR1 PRHDT, CDR2 FYEKMQ (reference sequence). In DNA form, the CDR3 reads TGTGCCAGCAGCTCCCGTTTCGCGGGGGGGCTTTACAATGAGCAGTTCTTC. As protein: CASSSRFAGGLYNEQFF.

A few counts support this clone. The chain uses TRBV10-2 and TRBJ1-2; the D is unclear. CDR3 size: 13 residues. Germline V lookup: CDR1 WSHSY, CDR2 SAAADI. The V and J ends lost 3 bases and 8 bases respectively, with 13 bases between them. The chain's CDR3 is CASSDQPRGGYTF. DNA of the CDR3: TGCGCCAGCAGTGACCAACCACGGGGAGGCTACACCTTC.

This chain uses TRBV29-1 with TRBJ2-1; the D gene is possibly TRBD2 (7 bases). The CDR3 runs to 14 residues. The V gene's germline CDR1 is SQVTM and CDR2 ANQGSEA. The germline V and J ends were trimmed by 6 bases and 2 bases, with 14 bases remaining between them. The CDR3 is CSVNREGAYNEQFF. The CDR3 DNA reads TGCAGCGTAAACAGGGAGGGTGCCTACAATGAGCAGTTCTTC.

This chain joins TRBV4-1 and TRBJ2-1, with 7 bases lining up with TRBD2. The V gene end was trimmed by 5 bases and the J gene end by 6 bases; junction bases not matched to a gene: 4. CDR1 and CDR2 (germline): MGHRA, YSYEKL. The CDR3 spans 13 residues. The CDR3 protein is CASSIRLANEQFF. The CDR3 DNA reads TGCGCCAGCAGCATCCGACTAGCCAATGAGCAGTTCTTC.

The chain uses TRBV9 and TRBJ1-3; D not resolved. CDR1 is SGDLS, CDR2 YYNGEE, per germline. The length of the CDR3 is 15 residues. V dropped 2 bases and J dropped 0 bases, with 9 bases sitting between them. This CDR3 reads CASSVTEFSGNTIYF. The CDR3 DNA is TGTGCCAGCAGCGTTACAGAATTCTCTGGAAACACCATATATTTT.

In its sample, this clone was seen many times. V and J are TRBV10-1 and TRBJ2-7, with TRBD2 matching 9 bases. V shed 0 bases, J shed 2 bases, and the junction held 5 bases outside the gene matches. The CDR3 consists of 16 residues. CDR1 is WNHNN and CDR2 is SYGVQD in the germline V gene (reference sequence). CDR3 residues: CASSESWTSETYEQYF. CDR3 nucleotides: TGCGCCAGCAGTGAGTCCTGGACTAGCGAGACCTACGAGCAGTACTTC.

This chain links TRBV29-1 with TRBJ2-5; 10 bases are shared with TRBD2. Trimming took 3 bases from V and 4 from J; bases not matched to a gene: 8. The CDR3 covers 15 residues. Germline values: CDR1 SQVTM, CDR2 ANQGSEA. CDR3 sequence: CSVDLLAGVRETQYF. CDR3 DNA sequence: TGCAGCGTTGACCTGCTAGCGGGAGTTCGAGAGACCCAGTACTTC.

V gene TRBV13 combines with J gene TRBJ2-2, with D maybe TRBD2 (5 bases). The CDR3 totals 16 residues. CDR1 is PRHDT, CDR2 FYEKMQ, per germline (reference sequence). V lost 5 bases and J lost 1, with 14 bases in between. CDR3 amino acids: CASSPEVAGNTGELFF. The DNA for the CDR3 is TGTGCCAGCAGCCCGGAGGTGGCGGGGAACACCGGGGAGCTGTTTTTT.

This clone showed up just once. V and J are TRBV2 and TRBJ2-1, with a weak D call TRBD2 (6 bases). This CDR3 has 14 amino acids. Trimming took off 7 bases at V and 5 bases at J, with 15 bases between the two ends. Germline values: CDR1 SNHLY, CDR2 FYNNEI. This chain's CDR3 is CASNPTEGNNEQFF. For the CDR3, the DNA is TGTGCCAGCAACCCCACGGAGGGGAACAATGAGCAGTTCTTC.

This rearrangement joins TRBV7-2 to TRBJ1-4; 8 nucleotides line up with TRBD1. Trimming at V came to 4 bases and at J to 5 bases, leaving 3 bases not matched to a gene. Germline V gene lookup returns CDR1 SGHTA and CDR2 FQGNSA. This CDR3 region has 14 residues. CDR3 nucleotide sequence: TGTGCCAGCAGCTGGGACAGGAGAAATGAAAAACTGTTTTTT. Translated: CASSWDRRNEKLFF.

The table lists this clone with a few counts. The V call is TRBV2, the J call TRBJ1-5; 11 bases are a match to TRBD1. Germline V gene lookup returns CDR1 SNHLY and CDR2 FYNNEI. J lost 5 bases, V lost 1 base, and 7 bases had no gene match. The length of the CDR3 is 17 residues. CDR3 protein: CASSEGPPGQGDQPQHF. DNA of the CDR3: TGTGCCAGCAGTGAAGGTCCTCCGGGACAGGGGGATCAGCCCCAGCATTTT.

V and J are TRBV2 and TRBJ2-5; TRBD2 matches 11 bases. Germline assignment: CDR1 SNHLY and CDR2 FYNNEI. J was trimmed by 3 bases and V by 10 bases; bases with no gene match: 7. The CDR3 covers 14 residues. The CDR3 sequence is CATGGTSGEETQYF. The CDR3 nucleotides read TGTGCCACGGGCGGGACTAGCGGTGAAGAGACCCAGTACTTC.

This chain connects TRBV7-2 to TRBJ2-5; 7 nucleotides align to TRBD1. This CDR3 is built from 15 residues. The germline V gene has CDR1 SGHTA and CDR2 FQGNSA. V gave up 2 bases and J gave up 7 bases; unmatched junction bases: 10. The CDR3 here is CASSLSARGYGTQYF. CDR3 nucleotides: TGTGCCAGCAGCTTATCAGCCAGGGGGTATGGGACCCAGTACTTC.

The V call is TRBV5-6, the J call TRBJ2-3; unclear D gene. CDR3 length equals 18 residues. Trimming removed 2 bases from V and 5 bases from J, with 24 bases in between. Germline values: CDR1 SGHDT, CDR2 YYEEEE. The CDR3 DNA is TGTGCCAGCAGCTTTGCCACAACAGATCAGGTAGTTGGAGATACGCAGTATTTT. It codes for CASSFATTDQVVGDTQYF. Drawing the rest from reference TRBV5-6 and TRBJ2-3, the complete variable domain is DAGVTQSPTHLIKTRGQQVTLRCSPKSGHDTVSWYQQALGQGPQFIFQYYEEEERQRGNFPDRFSGHQFPNYSSELNVNALLLGDSALYLCASSFATTDQVVGDTQYFGPGTRLTVL.

This clone came up a few times. The chain uses TRBV5-1 and TRBJ2-7, with D possibly TRBD1 on 6 matching bases. CDR3 length: 16 residues. The germline V and J ends were trimmed by 6 bases and 0 bases, with 19 bases remaining between them. Germline CDR1 and CDR2: SGHRS and YFSETQ. DNA of the CDR3: TGCGCCAGCAACTACGTGGGGCAGGGGACCTCCTACGAGCAGTACTTC. It is translated as CASNYVGQGTSYEQYF.